The 22 T cell receptor beta chains reported below all come from one sample, sequenced in a study of T-cell memory formation after mild COVID-19. TCRdb called the 5' RACE reads again in MiXCR, with one record for every CDR3 protein. This sample carries about 410,000 distinct CDR3 sequences, around 22% of them seen once, and the ten largest clones take about 12%. Sequencing used PBMCs or a T cell subset sorted from them (not recorded which). These receptors originate from an adult woman who had mild COVID-19 (a few samples of this study predate the infection). Cell type and time point are not known.

V gene TRBV4-1 combines with J gene TRBJ2-3, with D possibly being TRBD2 (6 bases). Trimming removed 4 bases from V and 6 bases from J, with 17 bases in between. The CDR3 totals 15 residues. CDR1 MGHRA and CDR2 YSYEKL come from the germline V gene. CDR3: CASSPHRQGGDTQYF. CDR3 nucleotides: TGCGCCAGCAGCCCTCATCGGCAGGGAGGCGATACGCAGTATTTT.

The V gene is TRBV7-3, the J gene TRBJ2-7; D not resolved. V shed 5 bases and J shed 0 bases, with 11 bases lying between them. The CDR3 consists of 14 residues. Germline CDR1 SGHTA, CDR2 FQGTGA. CDR3 sequence: CASSPAAPSYEQYF. The CDR3 bases are TGTGCCAGCAGCCCTGCAGCCCCCTCCTACGAGCAGTACTTC.

The chain couples TRBV11-2 to TRBJ1-4, with D perhaps TRBD1 (5 bases). The germline V gene encodes CDR1 SGHAT and CDR2 FQNNGV. V lost 4 bases and J 4 bases, leaving 19 bases between the germline ends. The CDR3 is 17 residues long. CDR3 loop: CASSSVGGGLLNEKLFF. CDR3 coding DNA: TGTGCCAGCAGCTCAGTCGGTGGGGGACTGCTTAATGAAAAACTGTTTTTT.

The V gene is TRBV7-2, the J gene TRBJ2-1; 11 bases agree with TRBD2. The length of the CDR3 is 18 residues. Trimming removed 10 bases from V and 8 bases from J; junction bases left unmatched: 22. Per germline, CDR1 SGHTA and CDR2 FQGNSA. The CDR3 DNA sequence: TGTGCCATTAACCTCCGCCCGCGAACTAGCGGGAGAAGGGATGAGCAGTTCTTC. This gives the protein CAINLRPRTSGRRDEQFF.

This clonotype was observed a handful of times. The rearrangement joins TRBV12-3 or TRBV12-4 to TRBJ2-5; 12 positions agree with TRBD2. Trimming cost V 5 bases and J 1 base; bases outside gene matches: 5. The CDR3 extends over 16 amino acids. The CDR3 protein is CASSPGLAGRQETQYF. CDR3 nucleotides: TGTGCCAGCAGTCCGGGACTAGCGGGTCGCCAAGAGACCCAGTACTTC.

This clonotype was seen only a few times. The chain has TRBV7-2 and TRBJ2-3; D perhaps matches TRBD1 (5 bases). The germline CDR1 and CDR2 sequences are SGHTA and FQGNSA. This CDR3 comprises 15 residues. Trimming took 4 bases from V and 3 from J, leaving 14 bases between them. CDR3: CASSSQGFRTDTQYF. For the CDR3, the DNA is TGTGCCAGCAGCTCTCAGGGTTTTAGGACAGATACGCAGTATTTT.

V is TRBV20-1 and J is TRBJ2-5, with D possibly being TRBD2 (5 bases). CDR1 is DFQATT and CDR2 is SNEGSKA in the germline V gene (reference sequence). The germline V and J ends were trimmed by 5 bases and 5 bases, with 18 bases remaining between them. CDR3 length equals 14 residues. In DNA form, the CDR3 reads TGCAGTGCTCCCCGCCGTGGAAGAGGGGAGACCCAGTACTTC. Protein product: CSAPRRGRGETQYF.

Here the CDR3 reads CASSSDSLRAFF. The CDR3 DNA follows: TGTGCCAGCAGCTCGGACAGTCTTCGGGCTTTCTTT. The chain joins TRBV7-9 to TRBJ1-1; TRBD1 might be the D (6 bases). The V gene's germline CDR1 is SEHNR and CDR2 FQNEAQ (reference sequence). The CDR3 is 12 amino acids. The ends were cut back, 4 bases at V and 11 bases at J, with 14 bases in the middle.

J is TRBJ1-5 and V is TRBV6-5, with unresolved D. V lost 4 bases and J lost 7, with 11 bases in between. Germline V lookup: CDR1 MNHEY, CDR2 SVGAGI. This CDR3 has 13 residues. CDR3 coding DNA: TGTGCCAGCAGTTTTGACTCCATCCAGCCCCAGCATTTT. Translation: CASSFDSIQPQHF.

This clonotype was picked up many times. This chain joins TRBV20-1 and TRBJ2-5; D ambiguous. V dropped 0 bases and J dropped 1 base, with 15 bases sitting between them. The CDR3 has 16 amino acids. From germline, CDR1 is DFQATT and CDR2 SNEGSKA (reference sequence). The CDR3 here is CSARDPLRASQETQYF. CDR3 coding DNA: TGCAGTGCTAGAGATCCTTTAAGGGCCAGCCAAGAGACCCAGTACTTC.

This clonotype has a handful of counts. The V gene is TRBV7-9, the J gene TRBJ2-1; 7 nucleotides agree with TRBD2. The trim removed 4 bases at V and 2 bases at J, leaving 8 bases unmatched. Per the germline V gene, CDR1 is SEHNR and CDR2 is FQNEAQ (reference sequence). This CDR3 comprises 16 residues. Here the CDR3 reads CASSSRGGLTYNEQFF. CDR3 nucleotides: TGTGCCAGCAGCTCGCGCGGGGGACTCACCTACAATGAGCAGTTCTTC.

V usage is TRBV5-6 and J usage is TRBJ1-3; D gene uncertain. From germline, CDR1 is SGHDT and CDR2 YYEEEE. V was trimmed by 6 bases and J by 0 bases, leaving 19 bases between them. The CDR3 has 17 amino acids. The DNA for the CDR3 is TGTGCCAGCACTGAAACGACGGCGGATAGCTCTGGAAACACCATATATTTT. Encoded protein: CASTETTADSSGNTIYF.

This clonotype was counted at least ten times. The junction and the germline gene differ at one end; a read error may be behind it. The V call is TRBV5-1, the J call TRBJ2-5, with 7 bases lining up with TRBD2. Germline V gene data show CDR1 as SGHRS and CDR2 as YFSETQ. The CDR3 is made up of 13 amino acids. CDR3 loop: CASSLGGEETQYF. CDR3 DNA sequence: TGTGCCAGCAGCTTGGGGGGGGAAGAGACCCAGTACTTC.

The CDR3: CASSITGILAKNIQYF. The CDR3, as DNA: TGTGCCAGCAGCATCACAGGGATACTAGCCAAAAACATTCAGTACTTC. V usage is TRBV13 and J usage is TRBJ2-4; possible D gene TRBD1, 6 bases. V lost 5 bases and J lost 0, with 14 bases in between. The CDR3 covers 16 residues. CDR1 is PRHDT, CDR2 FYEKMQ, per germline (reference sequence).

The CDR3 nucleotides are TGCGCCAGCAGTCCCCCGAGGCTAGTGGGGGACAATGAGCAGTTCTTC. It is translated as CASSPPRLVGDNEQFF. The chain links TRBV10-2 to TRBJ2-1; D tentatively fits TRBD1 or TRBD2 (5 bases each). V lost 5 bases to trimming and J lost 5 bases, with 19 bases between them. The CDR3 covers 16 residues. Germline lookup yields CDR1 WSHSY and CDR2 SAAADI.

This chain joins TRBV11-2 and TRBJ1-1; D is unclear. V lost 0 bases and J lost 7, with 15 bases in between. Germline V gene data show CDR1 as SGHAT and CDR2 as FQNNGV. The CDR3 sequence is 15 residues long. The CDR3 bases are TGTGCCAGCAGCTTAGAGGGTGGCTATGACTTTGAAGCTTTCTTT. Amino acids: CASSLEGGYDFEAFF.

This clonotype was counted only a few times. This chain joins TRBV6-2 or TRBV6-3 and TRBJ2-1; D ambiguous. Germline CDR1 is MNHEY and CDR2 is SVGEGT. The CDR3 is made up of 12 amino acids. Trimming shortened V by 1 base and J by 7 bases, and 5 bases separated the two germline ends. CDR3 region: CASSYWVNEQFF. CDR3 DNA: TGTGCCAGCAGTTACTGGGTTAATGAGCAGTTCTTC.

There are a few counts of this clonotype. V and J are TRBV27 and TRBJ2-7, with D perhaps matching TRBD2 (6 bases). Trimming removed 3 bases at V and 4 bases at J, with 13 bases between. The CDR3 is 14 amino acids. The germline gives CDR1 MNHEY, CDR2 SMNVEV (reference sequence). CDR3 loop: CASSFLTGVYEQYF. CDR3 nucleotide sequence: TGTGCCAGCAGTTTCTTGACGGGAGTGTACGAGCAGTACTTC.

V usage is TRBV23-1 and J usage is TRBJ2-7, with D possibly TRBD2 on 5 matching bases. TRBV23-1 counts as an open reading frame of uncertain function. The CDR3 loop spans 18 amino acids. The V end lost 5 bases, the J end lost 9 bases, and 32 bases lay between the germline ends. The CDR3 reads CASSFDKNGVGFLLGQYF. The CDR3 region has the DNA TGCGCCAGCAGTTTTGACAAAAACGGAGTAGGCTTCCTACTAGGGCAGTACTTC.

The table lists this clonotype with a few counts. The rearrangement links TRBV27 to TRBJ2-1, with 16 bases lining up with TRBD2. V shed 5 bases and J 4 bases; nucleotides not matched to a gene: 8. The CDR3 is 18 residues long. Germline lookup yields CDR1 MNHEY and CDR2 SMNVEV (reference sequence). In DNA, the CDR3 is TGTGCCAGCAGTCCAGAGGGACTAGCGGGGGGGCGGTACAATGAGCAGTTCTTC. Protein product: CASSPEGLAGGRYNEQFF.

This clonotype has just a few counts. The CDR3 region is CASSPGGQEFTDTQYF. CDR3 bases: TGCGCCAGCAGCCCCGGGGGGCAGGAATTCACAGATACGCAGTATTTT. The rearrangement joins TRBV5-1 to TRBJ2-3, with D perhaps matching TRBD2 (7 bases). The length of the CDR3 is 16 residues. V gave up 4 bases and J gave up 2 bases, with 17 bases separating them. CDR1 and CDR2 from the germline V gene are SGHRS and YFSETQ.

This chain uses TRBV12-3 or TRBV12-4 with TRBJ2-3, with a tentative D call TRBD1 (6 bases). V was pared by 3 bases and J by 6 bases, with 13 bases between. The CDR3 loop spans 14 amino acids. This CDR3 is CASSLGQGKDTQYF. For the CDR3, the DNA is TGTGCCAGCAGTTTGGGGCAGGGGAAGGATACGCAGTATTTT.